This T cell receptor beta chain was captured by sequencing in a study of T-cell reconstitution after alpha-beta-depleted transplantation in children. Study-level results: Reportedly, only several hundred clones from non-depleted graft cells drove alpha-beta T-cell counts at about two months. From newly produced T cells came most of the T-cell counts and diversity one year after transplant. Surviving recipient T cells and thymic progenitors underlay high day-60 TCRbeta diversity in some patients.

Unique molecular identifiers were incorporated during preparation of the TCRbeta library. TCRdb re-called the PCR reads with MiXCR, one entry per CDR3 protein. The repertoire has some 840,000 distinct CDR3 sequences, roughly 15% of them found once; the top ten carry about 5%. Remarks on this clonotype: Antigen: not known.

The CDR3 sequence is 15 residues long. V dropped 4 bases and J dropped 0 bases, with 13 bases sitting between them. Germline lookup yields CDR1 SGHVS and CDR2 FNYEAQ. Source: PBMCs, mostly from graft donor cells, taken 360 days after TCRalphabeta/CD19-depleted stem cell transplant. V gene TRBV7-6 combines with J gene TRBJ2-7; D unresolved. The TCR was taken from a male patient under 18 who had a stem cell transplant for acute lymphoblastic leukemia, so the T cells may come from the graft donor. DNA of the CDR3: TGTGCCAGCAGCTCCGGAGTCTCAAGCTCCTACGAGCAGTACTTC. Translated: CASSSGVSSSYEQYF.